This TCR beta chain was sequenced for a study of shared clonotypes between healthy human individuals. Study-wide results and caveats: Larger richness was generally estimated for naive than memory subsets. Sampling used blood alone; tissue repertoires probably differ.

Germline V gives CDR1 MDHEN, CDR2 SYDVKM. The CDR3 is 16 residues long. V was pared by 6 bases and J by 9 bases, with 11 bases of the junction left unmatched. A remark on this clone: Its matching antigen is unknown.

Some clones are missing from TCRdb's copy, which holds only in-frame ones; the method was immunoSEQ multiplex PCR. The data hold about 2.1 million clones, with 85% to 95% observed a single time. CD45RO-negative cells were positively selected for CCR7, leaving out terminally differentiated effector memory CD45RA+ cells. This clonotype was obtained from a man aged 18 to 29 in good health. Some clones in this sample may be carry-over from other donors' samples. This rearrangement joins TRBV28 to TRBJ2-1; 13 nucleotides agree with TRBD2. Sample: naive CD8+ T cells from PBMCs. The CDR3 nucleotides are TGTGCCAGCAGAGAGACCGGACTAGCGGGAGTCACTGAGCAGTTCTTC. Amino acid sequence: CASRETGLAGVTEQFF.